This T cell receptor beta chain stems from a study of OX40 agonist ivuxolimab in advanced cancers. In the study overall: Ivuxolimab, which patients received intravenously every 2 weeks, was dosed at 0.01 to 10 mg/kg.

A few counts support this clone. The antigen is not known. Only in-frame clones appear in the TCRdb table, and some are missing; sequencing was by immunoSEQ multiplex PCR. The sample has some 40,000 clones, 85% to 95% seen once. Study findings and constraints: Relative to CD4+ cells, CD8+ T cells on average had more expanded clones.

Germline trimming cut 0 bases from V and 6 bases from J; bases unmatched to any gene: 5. CDR1 is LNHNV, CDR2 YYDKDF, per germline (reference sequence). This CDR3 region has 15 residues. The receptor was derived from an adult with an advanced solid tumor such as melanoma, head and neck, liver or kidney cancer. Source: CD4+ or CD8+ T cells sorted from blood, taken in a trial of the OX40 agonist ivuxolimab. The chain uses TRBV15 and TRBJ2-7; the match to TRBD1 covers 10 bases. In nucleotides, the CDR3 is TGTGCCACCAGCAGAGACCCGACAGGGGGCGGCGAGCAGTACTTC. Amino acid sequence: CATSRDPTGGGEQYF.